The TCR beta chain described here comes from a study of PD-1 blockade in classical Hodgkin lymphoma. CDR3 length equals 16 residues. Germline V lookup: CDR1 MGHDK, CDR2 SYGVNS. The V and J ends lost 7 bases and 0 bases, in that order; junction bases with no gene match: 9. Measured with immunoSEQ multiplex PCR; TCRdb has only the in-frame clones, and not every one. The repertoire has fewer than 5,500 clones, 86% of them found once; the top ten carry about 20%. Described time point: newly diagnosed, previously untreated cHL patient sample. The CD8+ T cells came from thawed PBMCs through magnetic negative selection. Comparators were PBMCs taken from newly diagnosed, untreated classical Hodgkin lymphoma. Remarks on this clone: As yet, its antigen is unknown.

General study results and limits: Relapsed/refractory patients reportedly had the lowest baseline TCR diversity, below newly diagnosed patients, who were below healthy donors. Reasons behind the repertoire differences stay unclear, perhaps disease activity or earlier therapy.

The receptor comes from a human donor with classical Hodgkin lymphoma. The material sequenced was CD8+ T cells from blood. The chain is built from TRBV25-1 and TRBJ2-1; 7 bases are shared with TRBD2. Written as DNA, the CDR3 is TGTGCCAGCATCTCGGACGGCGGGAGCTCCTACAATGAGCAGTTCTTC. Protein product: CASISDGGSSYNEQFF.